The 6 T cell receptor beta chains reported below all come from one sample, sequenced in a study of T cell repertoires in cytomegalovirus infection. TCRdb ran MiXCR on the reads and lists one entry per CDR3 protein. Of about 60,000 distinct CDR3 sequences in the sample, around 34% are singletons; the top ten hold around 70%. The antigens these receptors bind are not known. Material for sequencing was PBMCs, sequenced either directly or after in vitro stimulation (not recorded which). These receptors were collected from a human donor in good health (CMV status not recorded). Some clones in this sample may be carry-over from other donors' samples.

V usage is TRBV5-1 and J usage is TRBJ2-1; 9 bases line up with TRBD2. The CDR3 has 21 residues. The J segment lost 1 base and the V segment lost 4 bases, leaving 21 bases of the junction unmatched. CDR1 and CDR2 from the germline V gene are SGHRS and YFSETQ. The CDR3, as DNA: TGCGCCAGCAGCGCAACTTATTTAGCGGGAGTGGCCCATAATTCCTACAATGAGCAGTTCTTC. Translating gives CASSATYLAGVAHNSYNEQFF.

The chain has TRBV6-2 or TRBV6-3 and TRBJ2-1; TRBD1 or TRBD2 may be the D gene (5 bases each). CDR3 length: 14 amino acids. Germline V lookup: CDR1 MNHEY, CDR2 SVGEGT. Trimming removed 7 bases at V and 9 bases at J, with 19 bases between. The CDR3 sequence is CASKRDPQGVEQFF. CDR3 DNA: TGTGCCAGCAAGAGGGATCCCCAGGGAGTTGAGCAGTTCTTC.

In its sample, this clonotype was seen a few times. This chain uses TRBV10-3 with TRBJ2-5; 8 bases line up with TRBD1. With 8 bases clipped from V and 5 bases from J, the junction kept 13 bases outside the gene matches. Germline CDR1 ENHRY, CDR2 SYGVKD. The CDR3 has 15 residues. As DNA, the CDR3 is TGTGCCATCTCCACTCTGGGGCAGGGGGCGGAGACCCAGTACTTC. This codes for CAISTLGQGAETQYF.

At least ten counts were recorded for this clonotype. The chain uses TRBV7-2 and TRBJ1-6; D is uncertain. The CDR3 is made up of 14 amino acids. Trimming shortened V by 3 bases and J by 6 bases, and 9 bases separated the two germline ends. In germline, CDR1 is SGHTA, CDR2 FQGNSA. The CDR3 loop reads CASSFIGSNSPLHF. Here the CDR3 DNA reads TGTGCCAGCAGCTTTATCGGCAGTAATTCACCCCTCCACTTT. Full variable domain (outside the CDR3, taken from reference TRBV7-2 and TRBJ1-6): GAGVSQSPSNKVTEKGKDVELRCDPISGHTALYWYRQSLGQGLEFLIYFQGNSAPDKSGLPSDRFSAERTGGSVSTLTIQRTQQEDSAVYLCASSFIGSNSPLHFGNGTRLTVT.

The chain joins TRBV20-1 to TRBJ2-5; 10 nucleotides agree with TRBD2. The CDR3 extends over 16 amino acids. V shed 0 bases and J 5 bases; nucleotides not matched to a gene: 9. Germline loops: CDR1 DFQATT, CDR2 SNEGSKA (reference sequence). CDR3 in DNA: TGCAGTGCTAGAGATGCTAGCGGGGGTTACGCGGAGACCCAGTACTTC. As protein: CSARDASGGYAETQYF.

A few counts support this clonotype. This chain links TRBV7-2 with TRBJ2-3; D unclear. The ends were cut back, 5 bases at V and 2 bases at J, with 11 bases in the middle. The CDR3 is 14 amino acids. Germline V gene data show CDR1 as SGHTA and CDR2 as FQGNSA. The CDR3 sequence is CASSSSGPTDTQYF. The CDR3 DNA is TGTGCCAGCAGCAGCTCAGGACCCACAGATACGCAGTATTTT.